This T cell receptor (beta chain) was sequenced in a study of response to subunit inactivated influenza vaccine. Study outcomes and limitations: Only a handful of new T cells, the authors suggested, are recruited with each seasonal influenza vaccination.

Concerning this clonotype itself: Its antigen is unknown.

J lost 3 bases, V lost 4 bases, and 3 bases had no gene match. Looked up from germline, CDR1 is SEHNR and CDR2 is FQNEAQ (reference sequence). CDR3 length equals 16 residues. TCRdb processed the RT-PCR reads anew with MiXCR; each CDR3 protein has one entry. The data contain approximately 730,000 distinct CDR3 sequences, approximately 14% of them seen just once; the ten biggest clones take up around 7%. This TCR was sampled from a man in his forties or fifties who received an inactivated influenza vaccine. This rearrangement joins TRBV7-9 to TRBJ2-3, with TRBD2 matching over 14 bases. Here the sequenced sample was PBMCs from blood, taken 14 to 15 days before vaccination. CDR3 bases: TGTGCCAGCAGCTCGAGGACTAGCGGGAGGACAGATACGCAGTATTTT. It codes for CASSSRTSGRTDTQYF.